This TCR beta chain was retrieved from a study of long-term antiretroviral therapy in people with HIV. The study's findings and limits: Blood specimens, gathered between 2004 and 2017, were possibly obtained under older ART regimens. Upon ART, diversity increased but remained lower than transplant donor controls.

From germline, CDR1 is SGHAT and CDR2 FQDESV (reference sequence). The ends lost 1 base at V and 6 bases at J; junction bases unmatched: 6. The CDR3 sequence is 15 residues long. Concerning this clone itself: Antigen: not known.

The authors ran the immunoSEQ assay, v3.0, at survey level. Clones were sequenced by immunoSEQ multiplex PCR, and TCRdb holds only the in-frame ones, with some missing. Among some 16,000 clones listed, just over 75% were seen once. This chain joins TRBV11-1 and TRBJ2-1; 7 bases line up with TRBD1. Sequences were derived from unsorted PBMCs, sampled 2.1 years after starting antiretroviral therapy. The source is a man between 40 and 49 years old with HIV. CDR3 sequence: CASSLGVAGGNEQFF. CDR3 sequence (DNA): TGTGCCAGCAGCTTAGGAGTGGCAGGGGGCAATGAGCAGTTCTTC.